These 27 T cell receptor beta chains were sequenced from one sample in a study of Ad26.COV2.S vaccination and SARS-CoV-2 variants. TCRdb's copy holds only in-frame clones and misses some; the assay was immunoSEQ multiplex PCR. Of fewer than 500,000 clones in the sample, about nine tenths were seen once. Specified treatment: around 19 received Ad26.COV2.S at low or high dose, single or two shots; about 5 received placebo; per-sample allocation not given. Day 63 after the first injection of vaccine or placebo was the sampling time. The sample in question was peripheral blood, obtained in a trial of Ad26.COV2.S vaccine versus placebo. The receptors originated from a person aged 18 to 59 who received the Ad26.COV2.S COVID-19 vaccine or a placebo.

This clone was found a few times. The chain couples TRBV27 to TRBJ2-7, with no clear D. CDR3 length equals 11 residues. Germline values: CDR1 MNHEY, CDR2 SMNVEV (reference sequence). The V and J ends lost 6 bases and 7 bases respectively, with 10 bases between them. The chain's CDR3 is CASRWAGEQYF. For the CDR3, the DNA is TGTGCCAGCAGGTGGGCTGGGGAGCAGTACTTC.

The rearrangement uses TRBV3-1 (or the pseudogene TRBV3-2) and TRBJ2-1, with 12 bases aligning to TRBD2. V lost 5 bases to trimming and J lost 8 bases; unmatched junction nucleotides: 7. The germline gives CDR1 LGHDT, CDR2 YNNKEL (reference sequence). The CDR3 spans 15 residues. CDR3 loop: CASSASGRAIDEQFF. The CDR3 bases are TGTGCCAGCAGCGCTAGCGGGAGGGCCATAGATGAGCAGTTCTTC.

The chain links TRBV7-6 to TRBJ2-2, with unresolved D. Germline V gene lookup returns CDR1 SGHVS and CDR2 FNYEAQ. The CDR3 is 12 amino acids. Trimming left V 5 bases short and J 5 bases short, with 6 bases between. For the CDR3, the DNA is TGTGCCAGCAGCACCCTTACCGGGGAGCTGTTTTTT. This encodes CASSTLTGELFF.

The chain uses TRBV5-4 and TRBJ2-1; 12 nucleotides match TRBD2. The germline V gene encodes CDR1 SGHNT and CDR2 YYREEE (reference sequence). This CDR3 region has 15 residues. V lost 4 bases and J lost 8; bases outside the gene matches: 7. The CDR3 sequence: CASSPTSGRLHEQFF. The CDR3 DNA sequence: TGTGCCAGCAGCCCTACTAGCGGGAGGCTGCATGAGCAGTTCTTC.

The rearrangement joins TRBV7-9 to TRBJ1-4, with D unresolved. Trimming took 5 bases from V and 5 from J, leaving 9 bases between them. Germline V gene lookup returns CDR1 SEHNR and CDR2 FQNEAQ (reference sequence). The CDR3 has 13 amino acids. In DNA, the CDR3 is TGTGCCAGCAGCCGCCAACCGAATGAAAAACTGTTTTTT. Translated: CASSRQPNEKLFF. The whole variable domain, filled in from reference TRBV7-9 and TRBJ1-4, reads DTGVSQNPRHKITKRGQNVTFRCDPISEHNRLYWYRQTLGQGPEFLTYFQNEAQLEKSRLLSDRFSAERPKGSFSTLEIQRTEQGDSAMYLCASSRQPNEKLFFGSGTQLSVL.

V and J are TRBV5-6 and TRBJ1-1, with TRBD1 matching over 11 bases. Per germline, CDR1 SGHDT and CDR2 YYEEEE. V was clipped by 4 bases and J by 4 bases; unmatched bases: 9. This CDR3 has 16 amino acids. CDR3 DNA sequence: TGTGCCAGCAGCCACGGGGACAGGGGGGGCTTCACTGAAGCTTTCTTT. It is translated as CASSHGDRGGFTEAFF. The full variable domain, in which reference TRBV5-6 and TRBJ1-1 provide the parts outside the CDR3, is DAGVTQSPTHLIKTRGQQVTLRCSPKSGHDTVSWYQQALGQGPQFIFQYYEEEERQRGNFPDRFSGHQFPNYSSELNVNALLLGDSALYLCASSHGDRGGFTEAFFGQGTRLTVV.

The genes are TRBV7-2 and TRBJ2-1, with D tentatively TRBD1 or TRBD2 (5 bases each). The V end was cut by 5 bases, the J end by 0 bases, with 11 bases between. CDR1 is SGHTA and CDR2 is FQGNSA in the germline V gene. This CDR3 has 15 residues. CDR3 residues: CASSRDDSSYNEQFF. The DNA of the CDR3 is TGTGCCAGCAGCCGGGACGACAGCTCCTACAATGAGCAGTTCTTC.

CDR3 coding DNA: TGTGCCAGCAGTCGGGACAGTTCTATCTCCTACGAGCAGTACTTC. It translates to CASSRDSSISYEQYF. The chain carries TRBV28 and TRBJ2-7; 7 bases match TRBD1. This CDR3 comprises 15 residues. The trim removed 5 bases at V and 0 bases at J, leaving 7 bases unmatched. The germline gives CDR1 MDHEN, CDR2 SYDVKM. The entire variable domain, with the rest obtained from reference TRBV28 and TRBJ2-7, is as follows: DVKVTQSSRYLVKRTGEKVFLECVQDMDHENMFWYRQDPGLGLRLIYFSYDVKMKEKGDIPEGYSVSREKKERFSLILESASTNQTSMYLCASSRDSSISYEQYFGPGTRLTVT.

This chain uses TRBV10-2 with TRBJ2-2; D unclear. The CDR3 runs 15 residues. The V gene's germline CDR1 is WSHSY and CDR2 SAAADI. Trimming removed 3 bases from V and 1 base from J, with 9 bases in between. The CDR3 protein is CASSDLAGNTGELFF. The CDR3 coding sequence is TGCGCCAGCAGTGATCTCGCAGGGAACACCGGGGAGCTGTTTTTT.

The sample holds one count of this clone. The chain links TRBV27 to TRBJ1-2; 7 bases fit TRBD1. The CDR3 is 14 residues long. V lost 8 bases and J lost 3; bases outside the gene matches: 9. Germline-derived CDR1 and CDR2 are MNHEY and SMNVEV (reference sequence). CDR3 loop: CASRDRDFDYGYTF. In DNA form, the CDR3 reads TGTGCCAGCCGAGACAGGGACTTTGACTATGGCTACACCTTC.

V is TRBV7-2 and J is TRBJ2-3, with 8 bases identical to TRBD2. V lost 4 bases, J lost 4 bases, and 4 bases stayed unmatched. This CDR3 spans 14 amino acids. CDR1 is SGHTA, CDR2 FQGNSA, per germline. CDR3 nucleotide sequence: TGTGCCAGCAGCTCCCGGGAGGGCCCAGATACGCAGTATTTT. This codes for CASSSREGPDTQYF.

The chain is built from TRBV27 and TRBJ1-6, with 9 bases matching TRBD1. The germline gives CDR1 MNHEY, CDR2 SMNVEV (reference sequence). V trimming: 3 bases; J trimming: 9 bases; junction bases outside the gene matches: 9. The CDR3 has 16 amino acids. CDR3 sequence (DNA): TGTGCCAGCAGTTTTATACCCGGGACAGGGTTTTCACCCCTCCACTTT. Residues: CASSFIPGTGFSPLHF.

The chain has TRBV7-6 and TRBJ2-2; 9 bases match TRBD1. The germline V gene has CDR1 SGHVS and CDR2 FNYEAQ. The CDR3 contains 15 residues. The trim removed 10 bases at V and 5 bases at J, leaving 11 bases unmatched. CDR3 in amino acids: CATEPGQGITGELFF. In DNA form, the CDR3 reads TGTGCCACCGAACCTGGACAGGGGATTACCGGGGAGCTGTTTTTT.

This chain uses TRBV4-2 with TRBJ2-7, with 8 nucleotides matching TRBD1. Trimming at V came to 3 bases and at J to 5 bases, leaving 12 bases not matched to a gene. The CDR3 consists of 16 residues. The germline gives CDR1 LGHNA, CDR2 YNFKEQ. In nucleotides, the CDR3 is TGTGCCAGCAGCCACCCCCTCCCAGGGGGCTGGGACGAGCAGTACTTC. This sequence encodes CASSHPLPGGWDEQYF.

This clone showed up just a few times. Other DNA sequences in the same sample also yield this CDR3. Here the CDR3 reads CASSLQGGNYEQYF. CDR3 DNA: TGTGCCAGCAGTTTACAGGGTGGGAACTACGAGCAGTACTTC. The chain has TRBV27 and TRBJ2-7; tentative D call: TRBD1 (5 bases). CDR1 and CDR2 from the germline V gene are MNHEY and SMNVEV (reference sequence). The CDR3 runs to 14 residues. The germline V and J ends were trimmed by 2 bases and 3 bases, with 11 bases remaining between them.

For this clone: This may stem from a read error, because a much larger clone lies one nucleotide away. This chain connects TRBV7-8 to TRBJ1-2; TRBD1 aligns across 7 bases. J gave up 2 bases and V 5 bases, and 2 bases lay outside the gene matches. Germline V lookup: CDR1 SGHVS, CDR2 FQNEAQ. The CDR3 is 13 amino acids. CDR3 DNA: TGTGCCAGCAGCGCGACAGGGAACTATGGCTACACCTTC. Translated: CASSATGNYGYTF.

The V call is TRBV19, the J call TRBJ1-2; D not certain. CDR1 is LNHDA, CDR2 SQIVND, per germline (reference sequence). V lost 7 bases and J 8 bases, leaving 17 bases between the germline ends. The CDR3 has 13 amino acids. CDR3 DNA: TGTGCCAGTACCCAAGGCGGGGTGAGGGGCTACACCTTC. It codes for CASTQGGVRGYTF.

The chain joins TRBV16 to TRBJ1-3, with D unresolved. Trimming removed 0 bases at V and 2 bases at J, with 8 bases between. Germline CDR1 KGHSY, CDR2 FQNENV. The CDR3 is 15 amino acids. The CDR3 sequence is CASSQSSQTGNTIYF. The CDR3 region has the DNA TGTGCCAGCAGCCAATCGAGTCAGACTGGAAACACCATATATTTT. Full variable domain (rest looked up from reference TRBV16 and TRBJ1-3): GEEVAQTPKHLVRGEGQKAKLYCAPIKGHSYVFWYQQVLKNEFKFLISFQNENVFDETGMPKERFSAKCLPNSPCSLEIQATKLEDSAVYFCASSQSSQTGNTIYFGEGSWLTVV.

J is TRBJ2-7 and V is TRBV5-8, with D perhaps matching TRBD2 (6 bases). There are 15 residues in the CDR3. The V end was cut by 0 bases, the J end by 1 base, with 11 bases between. The V gene's germline CDR1 is SGHTS and CDR2 YDEGEE. The CDR3 nucleotides are TGTGCCAGCAGCTTGGGGGCGGGGCGATCCTACGAGCAGTACTTC. Its translation is CASSLGAGRSYEQYF. The variable domain in full, completed from reference TRBV5-8 and TRBJ2-7, reads EAGVTQSPTHLIKTRGQQATLRCSPISGHTSVYWYQQALGLGLQFLLWYDEGEERNRGNFPPRFSGRQFPNYSSELNVNALELEDSALYLCASSLGAGRSYEQYFGPGTRLTVT.

The chain has TRBV4-3 and TRBJ1-1; possible D gene TRBD1, 5 bases. The CDR3 sequence is 15 residues long. Trimming removed 1 base at V and 4 bases at J, with 13 bases between. The germline gives CDR1 LGHNA, CDR2 YSLEER. CDR3 loop: CASSQAGRERTEAFF. The CDR3 DNA follows: TGCGCCAGCAGCCAAGCGGGCAGGGAGCGCACTGAAGCTTTCTTT.

The chain carries TRBV5-8 and TRBJ2-1; 7 nucleotides match TRBD1. The CDR3 consists of 13 residues. V lost 4 bases, J lost 5 bases, and 3 bases stayed unmatched. In germline, CDR1 is SGHTS, CDR2 YDEGEE. The CDR3 bases are TGTGCCAGCAGCCGGGGACAGCACAATGAGCAGTTCTTC. Its translation: CASSRGQHNEQFF.

V gene TRBV3-1 (or the pseudogene TRBV3-2) combines with J gene TRBJ2-7; D is uncertain. CDR3 length: 16 amino acids. Germline CDR1 is LGHDT and CDR2 is YNNKEL (reference sequence). The V gene lost 4 bases and the J gene lost 4 bases, with 20 bases spanning the gap. CDR3 nucleotide sequence: TGTGCCAGCAGCCGGTCGGAAGGGTGGGATTCTTACGAGCAGTACTTC. Its protein is CASSRSEGWDSYEQYF.

V gene TRBV5-4 combines with J gene TRBJ2-5, with 9 bases aligning to TRBD2. There are 16 residues in the CDR3. V lost 3 bases to trimming and J lost 2 bases; unmatched junction nucleotides: 8. Germline CDR1 is SGHNT and CDR2 is YYREEE (reference sequence). The CDR3 DNA reads TGTGCCAGCAGCTCTCCCCCCGCGGGAGGGCAAGAGACCCAGTACTTC. Amino acid sequence: CASSSPPAGGQETQYF. Combining the CDR3 with reference TRBV5-4 and TRBJ2-5 gives the whole variable domain ETGVTQSPTHLIKTRGQQVTLRCSSQSGHNTVSWYQQALGQGPQFIFQYYREEENGRGNFPPRFSGLQFPNYSSELNVNALELDDSALYLCASSSPPAGGQETQYFGPGTRLLVL.

As regards this clone: This CDR3 is also generated by other DNA sequences in the sample. The chain has TRBV7-9 and TRBJ1-1; no reliable D call. V shed 1 base and J shed 4 bases, with 4 bases lying between them. Per the germline V gene, CDR1 is SEHNR and CDR2 is FQNEAQ (reference sequence). This CDR3 comprises 12 residues. CDR3 region: CASSLGSTEAFF. CDR3 DNA sequence: TGTGCCAGCAGCTTAGGCTCCACTGAAGCTTTCTTT.

This clone was found once. The V call is TRBV4-3, the J call TRBJ1-2; 9 bases are shared with TRBD1. The V and J ends lost 8 bases and 4 bases, in that order; junction bases with no gene match: 11. In germline, CDR1 is LGHNA, CDR2 YSLEER. The CDR3 runs to 15 residues. CDR3 loop: CASRGGMGQGYGYTF. CDR3 sequence (DNA): TGCGCCAGCCGAGGTGGGATGGGACAGGGCTATGGCTACACCTTC.

V usage is TRBV5-4 and J usage is TRBJ1-2, with 11 bases aligning to TRBD1. J lost 5 bases, V lost 8 bases, and 11 bases had no gene match. The CDR3 runs to 15 residues. Germline CDR1 is SGHNT and CDR2 is YYREEE (reference sequence). The CDR3 bases are TGTGCCAGTTCGAAGGGGACAGGGGGTCGGTATGGCTACACCTTC. Amino acid sequence: CASSKGTGGRYGYTF.

The chain employs TRBV5-1 and TRBJ1-1; no reliable D call. CDR3 size: 14 residues. Trimming took 4 bases from V and 1 from J, leaving 11 bases between them. Per the germline V gene, CDR1 is SGHRS and CDR2 is YFSETQ. The CDR3 DNA follows: TGCGCCAGCAGCCGCGTAAACCAGAACACTGAAGCTTTCTTT. Translating it yields CASSRVNQNTEAFF.